The rows below give T cell receptor beta chains drawn from one sample of a study of metastatic and nonmetastatic thyroid tumors. TCRdb used MiXCR to call clones anew from the PCR reads. The sample contains tens of thousands of clones, 25% to 30% of which appear only once. Material for sequencing was tumor tissue. These receptors originate from a female donor with papillary thyroid cancer or a benign thyroid nodule (not recorded which). Some clones in this sample may be carry-over from other donors' samples. Each CDR3 is given without its conserved first and last residue. D genes are given only for firm matches.

j_gene: TRBJ2-7; d_gene: TRBD2; v_gene: TRBV12-3/TRBV12-4; CDR3aa: ASSLAGGPYEQY
j_gene: TRBJ2-1; d_gene: NA; v_gene: TRBV6-5; CDR3aa: ASSYELLADEQF
j_gene: TRBJ2-5; d_gene: TRBD2; v_gene: TRBV30; CDR3aa: AWSVLAGCGQY
j_gene: TRBJ1-5; d_gene: NA; v_gene: TRBV7-2; CDR3aa: ASSSRRGASQPQH
j_gene: TRBJ1-3; d_gene: NA; v_gene: TRBV20-1; CDR3aa: SAQYSHVNTIY
j_gene: TRBJ1-2; d_gene: NA; v_gene: TRBV10-3; CDR3aa: AISDPADGGGYT
j_gene: TRBJ1-2; d_gene: NA; v_gene: TRBV12-3/TRBV12-4; CDR3aa: ASSFSGHGSGYT
j_gene: TRBJ2-1; d_gene: TRBD2; v_gene: TRBV6-1; CDR3aa: ASREGGPRHEQF
j_gene: TRBJ2-7; d_gene: NA; v_gene: TRBV6-2/TRBV6-3; CDR3aa: ASIWAATYEQC
j_gene: TRBJ2-2; d_gene: TRBD2; v_gene: TRBV28; CDR3aa: ASSSHGGVTREPF
j_gene: TRBJ1-2; d_gene: NA; v_gene: TRBV4-2; CDR3aa: ASSQDNAAQNYGYT
j_gene: TRBJ1-6; d_gene: NA; v_gene: TRBV10-3; CDR3aa: AIRAGTWNNSPLH
j_gene: TRBJ1-2; d_gene: TRBD1; v_gene: TRBV19; CDR3aa: ASSMSGQVYGYT
j_gene: TRBJ2-7; d_gene: NA; v_gene: TRBV7-6; CDR3aa: ASRGSTYEQY
j_gene: TRBJ2-5; d_gene: NA; v_gene: TRBV30; CDR3aa: ARSASAETQY
j_gene: TRBJ2-1; d_gene: TRBD2; v_gene: TRBV20-1; CDR3aa: SARPRGGRWNEQF
j_gene: TRBJ2-7; d_gene: TRBD2; v_gene: TRBV3-1; CDR3aa: ASSATSASYEQY
j_gene: TRBJ2-5; d_gene: TRBD1; v_gene: TRBV11-2; CDR3aa: ASSSSRDRGFQYYQETQY
j_gene: TRBJ2-1; d_gene: TRBD1; v_gene: TRBV11-1; CDR3aa: ASSLEQDRVYNEQF
j_gene: TRBJ1-6; d_gene: NA; v_gene: TRBV11-1; CDR3aa: ASSYLQGGPYNSPLH
j_gene: TRBJ2-2; d_gene: TRBD1; v_gene: TRBV20-1; CDR3aa: SARQDDRGLTGELF
j_gene: TRBJ1-2; d_gene: NA; v_gene: TRBV6-1; CDR3aa: ASSSGFNYGYT